The 11 T cell receptor beta chains listed next were all sequenced from one sample in a study of cytomegalovirus exposure and HLA in healthy donors. Primers included in the PCR were 60 Vbeta and 13 Jbeta primers. Produced via immunoSEQ multiplex PCR; TCRdb's table is partial and in-frame only. The sample shows 150,000 to 170,000 clones, around 74% of them seen only once. The sequenced material came from PBMCs. These receptors all stem from a man between 18 and 29 years old in good health and CMV-seronegative.

This clone showed up just a few times. The chain carries TRBV2 and TRBJ2-2; tentative D call: TRBD1 (5 bases). Germline assignment: CDR1 SNHLY and CDR2 FYNNEI. The CDR3 spans 11 residues. V lost 10 bases to trimming and J lost 7 bases, with 10 bases between them. CDR3 residues: CATQGSGELFF. The CDR3 DNA follows: TGTGCCACCCAGGGTAGCGGGGAGCTGTTTTTT.

The CDR3 region is CASSATGLQETQYF. CDR3 sequence (DNA): TGTGCCAGCAGTGCGACAGGTCTCCAAGAGACCCAGTACTTC. The genes are TRBV7-9 and TRBJ2-5, with D possibly TRBD1 on 6 matching bases. Germline-derived CDR1 and CDR2 are SEHNR and FQNEAQ (reference sequence). This CDR3 is built from 14 residues. V shed 6 bases and J shed 1 base, with 12 bases lying between them.

In its sample, this clone was seen once. V and J are TRBV19 and TRBJ2-7; 8 nucleotides agree with TRBD1. V lost 7 bases to trimming and J lost 2 bases; unmatched junction nucleotides: 4. Germline loops: CDR1 LNHDA, CDR2 SQIVND (reference sequence). The CDR3 runs to 13 residues. CDR3 nucleotides: TGTGCCAGTACCGGGACAGGCACCTACGAGCAGTACTTC. Protein: CASTGTGTYEQYF.

This chain links TRBV5-6 with TRBJ2-7; 10 bases map to TRBD1. The CDR3 totals 15 residues. Germline trimming cut 3 bases from V and 4 bases from J; bases unmatched to any gene: 7. The germline CDR1 and CDR2 sequences are SGHDT and YYEEEE. CDR3 nucleotides: TGTGCCAGCAGCTGGGGACAGGGGTCATTTTACGAGCAGTACTTC. Its translation: CASSWGQGSFYEQYF.

Only one count was recorded for this clone. The V call is TRBV7-2, the J call TRBJ1-5, with D tentatively TRBD1 (6 bases). Per the germline V gene, CDR1 is SGHTA and CDR2 is FQGNSA. CDR3 size: 15 residues. V lost 4 bases and J lost 2, with 12 bases in between. Here the CDR3 DNA reads TGTGCCAGCAGCTCCCGGGACAACGGCAATCAGCCCCAGCATTTT. Its translation is CASSSRDNGNQPQHF.

The chain links TRBV19 to TRBJ2-1; 7 bases align to TRBD1. The CDR3 length is 17 residues. Germline trimming cut 10 bases from V and 7 bases from J; bases unmatched to any gene: 22. Germline V lookup: CDR1 LNHDA, CDR2 SQIVND (reference sequence). CDR3 nucleotide sequence: TGTGCCACCACACCCGGATACAGGGGATCCCTGGGGAATGAGCAGTTCTTC. Its protein is CATTPGYRGSLGNEQFF.

J is TRBJ1-4 and V is TRBV4-1, with D possibly being TRBD1 (6 bases). The CDR3 is 17 amino acids. Germline V lookup: CDR1 MGHRA, CDR2 YSYEKL. Trimming took off 4 bases at V and 0 bases at J, with 15 bases between the two ends. The CDR3 region is CASSLRTVGATNEKLFF. CDR3 sequence (DNA): TGCGCCAGCAGCCTTCGGACAGTCGGAGCAACTAATGAAAAACTGTTTTTT.

The chain has TRBV28 and TRBJ2-1, with a weak D call TRBD1 (6 bases). Germline CDR1 MDHEN, CDR2 SYDVKM. The CDR3 sequence is 15 residues long. Deletions cut 7 bases from V and 5 bases from J, with 18 bases between. The CDR3 loop is CASTKPHDRNNEQFF. The CDR3 region has the DNA TGTGCCAGCACCAAGCCTCACGACAGGAACAATGAGCAGTTCTTC.

The chain uses TRBV4-3 and TRBJ2-1; tentatively, D is TRBD2 (5 bases). The germline V gene encodes CDR1 LGHNA and CDR2 YSLEER. V was clipped by 1 base and J by 2 bases, with 9 bases between them. The CDR3 extends over 15 amino acids. The CDR3: CASSQVEGPYNEQFF. In DNA, the CDR3 is TGCGCCAGCAGCCAAGTCGAGGGCCCCTACAATGAGCAGTTCTTC.

V usage is TRBV27 and J usage is TRBJ2-1; unclear D gene. Germline loops: CDR1 MNHEY, CDR2 SMNVEV (reference sequence). The ends were cut back, 7 bases at V and 7 bases at J, with 14 bases in the middle. The CDR3 has 13 amino acids. This CDR3 is CASMRRVGNEQFF. CDR3 DNA: TGTGCCAGCATGCGTCGGGTGGGTAATGAGCAGTTCTTC.

The count of this clone is one. The chain's CDR3 is CASGLVLAGGPEQYF. DNA for the CDR3: TGTGCTAGTGGTTTGGTCCTAGCGGGAGGACCCGAGCAGTACTTC. V usage is TRBV12-5 and J usage is TRBJ2-7; TRBD2 agrees at 11 bases. The CDR3 extends over 15 amino acids. Germline CDR1 and CDR2: LGHNT and FRNRAP. Losses at the gene ends were 0 bases for V and 6 bases for J; bases not matched to a gene: 4.